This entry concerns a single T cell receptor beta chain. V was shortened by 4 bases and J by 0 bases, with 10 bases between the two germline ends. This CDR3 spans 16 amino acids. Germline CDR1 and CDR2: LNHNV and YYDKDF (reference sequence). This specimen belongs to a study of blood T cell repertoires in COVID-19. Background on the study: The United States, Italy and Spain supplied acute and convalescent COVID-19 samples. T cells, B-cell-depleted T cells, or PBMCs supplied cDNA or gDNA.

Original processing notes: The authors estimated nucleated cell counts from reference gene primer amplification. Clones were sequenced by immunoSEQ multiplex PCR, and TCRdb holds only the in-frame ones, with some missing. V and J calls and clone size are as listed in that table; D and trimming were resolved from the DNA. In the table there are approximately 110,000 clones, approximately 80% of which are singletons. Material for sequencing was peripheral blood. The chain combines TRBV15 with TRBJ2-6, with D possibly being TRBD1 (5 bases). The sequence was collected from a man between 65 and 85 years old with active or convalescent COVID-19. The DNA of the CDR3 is TGTGCCACCAGCAAGGGGCTGGGCTCTGGGGCCAACGTCCTGACTTTC. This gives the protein CATSKGLGSGANVLTF.